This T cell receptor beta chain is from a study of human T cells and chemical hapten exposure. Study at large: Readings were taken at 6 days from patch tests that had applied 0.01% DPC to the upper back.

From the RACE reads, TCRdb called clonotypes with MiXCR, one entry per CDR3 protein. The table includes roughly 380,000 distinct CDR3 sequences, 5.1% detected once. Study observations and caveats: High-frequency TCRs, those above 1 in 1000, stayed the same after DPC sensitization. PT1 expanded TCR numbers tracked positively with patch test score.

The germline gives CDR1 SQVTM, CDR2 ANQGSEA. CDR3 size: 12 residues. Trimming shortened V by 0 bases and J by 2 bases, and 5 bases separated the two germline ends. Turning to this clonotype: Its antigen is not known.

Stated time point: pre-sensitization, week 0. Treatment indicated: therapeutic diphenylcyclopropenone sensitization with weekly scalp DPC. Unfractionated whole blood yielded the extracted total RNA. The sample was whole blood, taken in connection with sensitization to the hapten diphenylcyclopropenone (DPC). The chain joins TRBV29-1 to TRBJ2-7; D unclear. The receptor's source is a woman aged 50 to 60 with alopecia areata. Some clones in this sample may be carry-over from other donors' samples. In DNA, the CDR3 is TGCAGCGTTGAAGACGGAACCTACGAGCAGTACTTC. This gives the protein CSVEDGTYEQYF.